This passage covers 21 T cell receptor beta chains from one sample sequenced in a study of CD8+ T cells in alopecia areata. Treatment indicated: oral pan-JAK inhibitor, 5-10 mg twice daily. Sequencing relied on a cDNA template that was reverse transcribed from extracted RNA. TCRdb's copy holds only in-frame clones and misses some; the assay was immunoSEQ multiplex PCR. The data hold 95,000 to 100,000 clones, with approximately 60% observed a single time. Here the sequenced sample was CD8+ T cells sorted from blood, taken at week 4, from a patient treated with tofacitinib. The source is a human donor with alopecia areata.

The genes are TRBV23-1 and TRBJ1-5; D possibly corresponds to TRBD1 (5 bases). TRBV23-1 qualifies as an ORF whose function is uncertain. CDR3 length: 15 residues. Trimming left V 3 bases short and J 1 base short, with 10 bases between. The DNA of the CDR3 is TGCGCCAGCAGTCACCCCGACAGAAGCAATCAGCCCCAGCATTTT. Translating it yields CASSHPDRSNQPQHF.

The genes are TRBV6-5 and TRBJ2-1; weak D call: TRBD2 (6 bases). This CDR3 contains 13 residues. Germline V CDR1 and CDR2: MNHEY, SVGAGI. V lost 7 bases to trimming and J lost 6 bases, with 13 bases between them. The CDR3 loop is CASNSGVLNEQFF. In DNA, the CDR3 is TGTGCCAGCAATTCGGGGGTCCTCAATGAGCAGTTCTTC.

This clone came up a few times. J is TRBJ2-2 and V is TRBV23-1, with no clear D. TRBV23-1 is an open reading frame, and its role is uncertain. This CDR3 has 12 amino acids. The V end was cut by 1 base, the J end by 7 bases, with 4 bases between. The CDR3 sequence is CASSQFRGELFF. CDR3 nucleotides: TGCGCCAGCAGTCAATTTCGCGGGGAGCTGTTTTTT.

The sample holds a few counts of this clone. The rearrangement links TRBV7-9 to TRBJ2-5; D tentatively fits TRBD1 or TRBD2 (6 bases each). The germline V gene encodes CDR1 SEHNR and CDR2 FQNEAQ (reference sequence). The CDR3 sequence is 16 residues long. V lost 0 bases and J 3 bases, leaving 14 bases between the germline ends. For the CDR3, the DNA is TGTGCCAGCAGCTTAGCGCGGGACATGTCCGAAGAGACCCAGTACTTC. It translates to CASSLARDMSEETQYF.

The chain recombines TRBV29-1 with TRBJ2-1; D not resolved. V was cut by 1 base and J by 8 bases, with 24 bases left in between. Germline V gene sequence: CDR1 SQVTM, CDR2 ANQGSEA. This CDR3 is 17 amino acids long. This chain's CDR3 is CSVEGELKGQRFDEQFF. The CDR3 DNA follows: TGCAGCGTTGAAGGCGAGCTAAAGGGCCAGAGATTCGATGAGCAGTTCTTC.

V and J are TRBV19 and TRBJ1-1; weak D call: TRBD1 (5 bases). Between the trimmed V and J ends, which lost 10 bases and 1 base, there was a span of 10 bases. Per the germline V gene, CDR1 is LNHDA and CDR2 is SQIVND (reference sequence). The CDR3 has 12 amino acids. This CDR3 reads CATRTGNTEAFF. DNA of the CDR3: TGTGCCACCCGCACAGGGAACACTGAAGCTTTCTTT. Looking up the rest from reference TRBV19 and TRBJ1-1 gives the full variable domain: DGGITQSPKYLFRKEGQNVTLSCEQNLNHDAMYWYRQDPGQGLRLIYYSQIVNDFQKGDIAEGYSVSREKKESFPLTVTSAQKNPTAFYLCATRTGNTEAFFGQGTRLTVV.

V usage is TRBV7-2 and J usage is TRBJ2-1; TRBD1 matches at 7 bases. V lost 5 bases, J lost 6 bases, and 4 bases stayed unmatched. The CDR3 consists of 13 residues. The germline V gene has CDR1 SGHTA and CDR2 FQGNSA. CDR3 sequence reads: CASSPGQLNEQFF. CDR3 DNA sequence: TGTGCCAGCAGCCCGGGACAGCTCAATGAGCAGTTCTTC.

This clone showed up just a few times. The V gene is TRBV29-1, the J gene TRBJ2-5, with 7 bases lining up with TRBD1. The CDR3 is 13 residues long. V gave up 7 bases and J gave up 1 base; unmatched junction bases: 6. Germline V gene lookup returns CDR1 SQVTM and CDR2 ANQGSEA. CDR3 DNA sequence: TGCAGCGCTCCCCGGGACAGCCAAGAGACCCAGTACTTC. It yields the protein CSAPRDSQETQYF.

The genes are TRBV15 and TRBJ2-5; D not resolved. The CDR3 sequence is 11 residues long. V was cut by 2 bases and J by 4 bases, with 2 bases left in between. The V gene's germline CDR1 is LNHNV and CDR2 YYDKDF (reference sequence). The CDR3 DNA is TGTGCCACCAGCAGACGAGAGACCCAGTACTTC. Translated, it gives CATSRRETQYF.

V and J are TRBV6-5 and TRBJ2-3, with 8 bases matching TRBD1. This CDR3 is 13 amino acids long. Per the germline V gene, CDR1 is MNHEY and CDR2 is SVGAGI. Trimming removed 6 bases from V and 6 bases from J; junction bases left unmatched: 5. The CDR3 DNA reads TGTGCCAGCAGATGGACAGGGATCGATACGCAGTATTTT. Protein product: CASRWTGIDTQYF.

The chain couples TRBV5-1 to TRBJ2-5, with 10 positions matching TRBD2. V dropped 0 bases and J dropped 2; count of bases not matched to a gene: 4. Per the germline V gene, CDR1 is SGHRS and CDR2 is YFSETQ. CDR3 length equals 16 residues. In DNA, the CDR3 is TGCGCCAGCAGCTTGGTAGTAGCGGGGGGACAAGAGACCCAGTACTTC. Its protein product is CASSLVVAGGQETQYF.

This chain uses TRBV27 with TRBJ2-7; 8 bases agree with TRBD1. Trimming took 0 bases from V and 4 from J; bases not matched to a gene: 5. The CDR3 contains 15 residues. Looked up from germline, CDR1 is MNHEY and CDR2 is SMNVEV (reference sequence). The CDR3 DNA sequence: TGTGCCAGCAGTTTATCTGGACAGGGTTATTACGAGCAGTACTTC. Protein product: CASSLSGQGYYEQYF.

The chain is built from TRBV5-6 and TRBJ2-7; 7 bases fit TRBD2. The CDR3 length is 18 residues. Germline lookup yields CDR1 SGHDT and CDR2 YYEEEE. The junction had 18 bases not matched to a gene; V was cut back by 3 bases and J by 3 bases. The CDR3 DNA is TGTGCCAGCAGCTCCTTTTGGCGGGAGAGCGGCGGAGTCTACGAGCAGTACTTC. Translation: CASSSFWRESGGVYEQYF.

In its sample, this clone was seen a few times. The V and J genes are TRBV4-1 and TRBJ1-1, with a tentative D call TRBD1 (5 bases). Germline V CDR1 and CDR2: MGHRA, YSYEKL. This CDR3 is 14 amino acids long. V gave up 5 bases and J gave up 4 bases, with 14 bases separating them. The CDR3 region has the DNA TGCGCCAGCAGCACCGACGCGGGGGGCACTGAAGCTTTCTTT. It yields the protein CASSTDAGGTEAFF.

The DNA of the CDR3 is TGTGCCAGCAGTTTAGGGGGGACGGGCCGCGACGAGCAGTACTTC. Its translation: CASSLGGTGRDEQYF. The chain couples TRBV28 to TRBJ2-7, with D possibly matching TRBD2 (6 bases). V lost 2 bases and J lost 5, with 16 bases in between. The CDR3 is 15 residues long. In germline, CDR1 is MDHEN, CDR2 SYDVKM.

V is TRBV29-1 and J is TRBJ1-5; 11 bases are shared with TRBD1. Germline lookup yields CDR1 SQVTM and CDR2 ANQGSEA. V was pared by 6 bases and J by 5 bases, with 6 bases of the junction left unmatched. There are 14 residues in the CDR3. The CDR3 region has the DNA TGCAGCGTGAACCGGGACAGGGGGTATCAGCCCCAGCATTTT. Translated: CSVNRDRGYQPQHF.

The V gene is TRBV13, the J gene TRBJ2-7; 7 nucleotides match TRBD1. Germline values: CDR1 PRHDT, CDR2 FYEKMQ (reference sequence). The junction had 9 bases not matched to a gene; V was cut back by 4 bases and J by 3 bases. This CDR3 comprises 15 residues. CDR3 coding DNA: TGTGCCAGCAGCTCGATATCGACAGGGATCTACGAGCAGTACTTC. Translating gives CASSSISTGIYEQYF. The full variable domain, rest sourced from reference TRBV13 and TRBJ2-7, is AAGVIQSPRHLIKEKRETATLKCYPIPRHDTVYWYQQGPGQDPQFLISFYEKMQSDKGSIPDRFSAQQFSDYHSELNMSSLELGDSALYFCASSSISTGIYEQYFGPGTRLTVT.

CDR3 coding DNA: TGTGCCAGCAGCCCCCCCGGGGGCAACCGCTACGAGCAGTACTTC. It is translated as CASSPPGGNRYEQYF. V and J are TRBV28 and TRBJ2-7; D possibly matches TRBD1 or TRBD2 (6 bases each). Germline V lookup: CDR1 MDHEN, CDR2 SYDVKM. Trimming took 6 bases from V and 3 from J, leaving 18 bases between them. CDR3 length equals 15 residues.

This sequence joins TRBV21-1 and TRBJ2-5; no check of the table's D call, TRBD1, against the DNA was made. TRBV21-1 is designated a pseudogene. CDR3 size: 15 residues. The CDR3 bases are TGTGCCAGCAGGGTTCTGCGACAGGGGGGAGAGACCCAGTACTTC. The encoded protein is CASRVLRQGGETQYF.

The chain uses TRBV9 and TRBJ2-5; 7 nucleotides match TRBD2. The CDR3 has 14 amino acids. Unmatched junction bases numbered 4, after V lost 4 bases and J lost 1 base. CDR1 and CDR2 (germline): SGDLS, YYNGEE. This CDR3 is CASSIGGTQETQYF. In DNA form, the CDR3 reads TGTGCCAGCAGCATCGGGGGGACCCAAGAGACCCAGTACTTC. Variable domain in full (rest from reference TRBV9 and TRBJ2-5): DSGVTQTPKHLITATGQRVTLRCSPRSGDLSVYWYQQSLDQGLQFLIQYYNGEERAKGNILERFSAQQFPDLHSELNLSSLELGDSALYFCASSIGGTQETQYFGPGTRLLVL.

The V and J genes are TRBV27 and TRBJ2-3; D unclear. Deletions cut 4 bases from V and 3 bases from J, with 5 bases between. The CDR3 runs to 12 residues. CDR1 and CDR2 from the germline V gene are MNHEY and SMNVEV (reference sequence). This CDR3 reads CASSSQTDTQYF. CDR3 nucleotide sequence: TGTGCCAGCAGTTCTCAAACAGATACGCAGTATTTT.